These 28 T cell receptor beta chains share one sample of origin, sequenced in a study of T cells expressing NK-cell markers. No DNA is given; TCRdb re-called the 5' RACE reads and lists each CDR3 protein once. Found here are about 260,000 distinct CDR3 sequences; the top ten clones hold 4% to 5%. Sequenced sample: blood T cells: a sorted CD56 or NKG2C T cell subset, CD4+ or CD8+ T cells, or bulk PBMC T cells (not recorded which). Receptors were obtained from a woman between 18 and 70 years old in good health.

The genes are TRBV6-2 or TRBV6-3 and TRBJ2-3; the TCRdb D gene call, TRBD2, has no DNA to confirm it. Germline CDR1 and CDR2: MNHEY and SVGEGT. The CDR3 loop spans 18 amino acids. The CDR3 sequence is CASSYPGLEIPSTDTQYF.

The chain recombines TRBV20-1 with TRBJ2-2; the D call from TCRdb, TRBD1, cannot be confirmed without DNA. This CDR3 is built from 16 residues. Germline CDR1 reads DFQATT; CDR2 reads SNEGSKA (reference sequence). CDR3 residues: CSARAPGTLNTGELFF.

The gene calls are TRBV20-1 and TRBJ1-1; TCRdb calls TRBD1, which cannot be checked without DNA. The CDR3 covers 12 residues. Germline CDR1 reads DFQATT; CDR2 reads SNEGSKA (reference sequence). The CDR3 region is CSQGGLNTEAFF.

The chain carries TRBV7-2 and TRBJ2-1; there is no DNA to check the TCRdb D call of TRBD2. Germline V CDR1 and CDR2: SGHTA, FQGNSA. The CDR3 covers 16 residues. CDR3 protein: CASSPPERGGLGEQFF.

The chain combines TRBV7-3 with TRBJ2-3; TCRdb's assignment of TRBD2 cannot be checked, as there is no DNA. The CDR3 is 18 amino acids. Germline CDR1 is SGHTA and CDR2 is FQGTGA. The CDR3 region is CASSSGLAGGVNTDTQYF.

The rearrangement joins TRBV16 to TRBJ2-1; TCRdb proposes TRBD2, but this gene call is untestable without DNA. The CDR3 length is 15 residues. Per the germline V gene, CDR1 is KGHSY and CDR2 is FQNENV. CDR3 sequence reads: CASSQSRGTANEQFF.

This rearrangement joins TRBV5-4 to TRBJ1-1. The CDR3 runs to 14 residues. Per germline, CDR1 SGHNT and CDR2 YYREEE (reference sequence). CDR3 loop: CASSPQRENTEAFF.

The V gene is TRBV7-2, the J gene TRBJ2-3; TCRdb indicates TRBD1, and absent DNA this call remains unverified. The CDR3 runs 17 residues. CDR1 is SGHTA, CDR2 FQGNSA, per germline. The CDR3 loop is CASSLLPGAGYTDTQYF.

This chain uses TRBV7-2 with TRBJ1-4; TCRdb gives TRBD1 as the D gene, but with no DNA this cannot be confirmed. Germline lookup yields CDR1 SGHTA and CDR2 FQGNSA. The CDR3 has 14 amino acids. CDR3 amino acids: CASSLATGEEKLFF.

V usage is TRBV7-2 and J usage is TRBJ1-6; checking the TCRdb D call of TRBD1 is not possible without DNA. The CDR3 consists of 16 residues. Germline-derived CDR1 and CDR2 are SGHTA and FQGNSA. This chain's CDR3 is CASSLALGTGRSPLHF.

The gene calls are TRBV5-1 and TRBJ2-7; TCRdb lists TRBD1, though no DNA is available to test this call. Looked up from germline, CDR1 is SGHRS and CDR2 is YFSETQ. This CDR3 is built from 16 residues. CDR3 region: CASSLLAGTGFYEQYF.

The chain uses TRBV7-9 and TRBJ1-4. The CDR3 spans 15 residues. Germline assignment: CDR1 SEHNR and CDR2 FQNEAQ (reference sequence). The CDR3 here is CASSLRDGQDEKLFF. Based on the CDR3 plus reference TRBV7-9 and TRBJ1-4, the full variable domain is DTGVSQNPRHKITKRGQNVTFRCDPISEHNRLYWYRQTLGQGPEFLTYFQNEAQLEKSRLLSDRFSAERPKGSFSTLEIQRTEQGDSAMYLCASSLRDGQDEKLFFGSGTQLSVL.

V usage is TRBV20-1 and J usage is TRBJ1-4. Looked up from germline, CDR1 is DFQATT and CDR2 is SNEGSKA (reference sequence). This CDR3 contains 15 residues. CDR3: CSARDRRTASGGLFF.

The chain's CDR3 is CASTVYAGTDTQYF. The J gene is TRBJ2-3, the V gene TRBV2. Germline V CDR1 and CDR2: SNHLY, FYNNEI. The CDR3 is 14 amino acids.

The chain has TRBV19 and TRBJ2-3. Germline V gene sequence: CDR1 LNHDA, CDR2 SQIVND (reference sequence). The CDR3 has 11 amino acids. The chain's CDR3 is CASSRRDTQYF. The full variable domain, in which reference TRBV19 and TRBJ2-3 provide the parts outside the CDR3, is DGGITQSPKYLFRKEGQNVTLSCEQNLNHDAMYWYRQDPGQGLRLIYYSQIVNDFQKGDIAEGYSVSREKKESFPLTVTSAQKNPTAFYLCASSRRDTQYFGPGTRLTVL.

This chain connects TRBV24-1 to TRBJ2-7; TCRdb outputs TRBD1, but without DNA this stays unchecked. The CDR3 covers 13 residues. Germline assignment: CDR1 KGHDR and CDR2 SFDVKD. This chain's CDR3 is CATGTGSSYEQYF.

The chain is built from TRBV5-4 and TRBJ2-5. The CDR3 has 13 residues. Germline V gene data show CDR1 as SGHNT and CDR2 as YYREEE (reference sequence). CDR3 loop: CASSLPDEETQYF.

J is TRBJ2-3 and V is TRBV12-3 or TRBV12-4; the D gene TCRdb calls, TRBD1, cannot be checked with no DNA. The CDR3 has 15 residues. CDR3 loop: CASSVSGGAKDTQYF.

The rearrangement links TRBV12-3 or TRBV12-4 to TRBJ2-2; TCRdb picks TRBD2, but there is no DNA to check that call. This CDR3 has 18 residues. CDR3 protein: CASSGGLAGASLTGELFF.

The V gene is TRBV21-1, the J gene TRBJ2-1; TCRdb selects TRBD1, and the lack of DNA leaves this call unchecked. TRBV21-1 is flagged as a pseudogene. The CDR3 contains 19 residues. The CDR3 protein is CASSRSRSRDRGSKDEQFF.

The J gene is TRBJ1-1, the V gene TRBV25-1. The germline CDR1 and CDR2 sequences are MGHDK and SYGVNS. The CDR3 length is 14 residues. The chain's CDR3 is CASSGGLSVAEAFF.

V gene TRBV5-4 combines with J gene TRBJ1-1; TCRdb's D call of TRBD1 is untestable without DNA. Germline V lookup: CDR1 SGHNT, CDR2 YYREEE (reference sequence). The CDR3 length is 15 residues. CDR3: CASSSPDSTRAEAFF.

This rearrangement joins TRBV4-3 to TRBJ2-2. This CDR3 is 15 amino acids long. The germline CDR1 and CDR2 sequences are LGHNA and YSLEER. The CDR3: CASSQDSQYTGELFF.

The chain joins TRBV5-5 to TRBJ1-2. The CDR3 runs to 14 residues. The germline V gene has CDR1 SGHKS and CDR2 YYEKEE (reference sequence). This CDR3 is CASSLDRDFGGYTF.

The rearrangement links TRBV4-2 to TRBJ2-5; TCRdb indicates TRBD1, and absent DNA this call remains unverified. CDR3 length: 16 residues. The germline V gene has CDR1 LGHNA and CDR2 YNFKEQ. The CDR3 region is CASSQGGGRGEETQYF.

This chain uses TRBV20-1 with TRBJ2-3. Per germline, CDR1 DFQATT and CDR2 SNEGSKA (reference sequence). The length of the CDR3 is 11 residues. The CDR3 loop reads CSALGTDTQYF.

V gene TRBV20-1 combines with J gene TRBJ2-5; TCRdb calls TRBD1, which cannot be checked without DNA. The CDR3 length is 18 residues. Germline CDR1 and CDR2: DFQATT and SNEGSKA (reference sequence). The CDR3: CSARDPGLGGSHQETQYF.

The chain joins TRBV5-1 to TRBJ2-1; the TRBD2 assignment by TCRdb is unverifiable without DNA. Germline V gene lookup returns CDR1 SGHRS and CDR2 YFSETQ. CDR3 length equals 16 residues. CDR3 amino acids: CASSSGGTSIGDEQFF.